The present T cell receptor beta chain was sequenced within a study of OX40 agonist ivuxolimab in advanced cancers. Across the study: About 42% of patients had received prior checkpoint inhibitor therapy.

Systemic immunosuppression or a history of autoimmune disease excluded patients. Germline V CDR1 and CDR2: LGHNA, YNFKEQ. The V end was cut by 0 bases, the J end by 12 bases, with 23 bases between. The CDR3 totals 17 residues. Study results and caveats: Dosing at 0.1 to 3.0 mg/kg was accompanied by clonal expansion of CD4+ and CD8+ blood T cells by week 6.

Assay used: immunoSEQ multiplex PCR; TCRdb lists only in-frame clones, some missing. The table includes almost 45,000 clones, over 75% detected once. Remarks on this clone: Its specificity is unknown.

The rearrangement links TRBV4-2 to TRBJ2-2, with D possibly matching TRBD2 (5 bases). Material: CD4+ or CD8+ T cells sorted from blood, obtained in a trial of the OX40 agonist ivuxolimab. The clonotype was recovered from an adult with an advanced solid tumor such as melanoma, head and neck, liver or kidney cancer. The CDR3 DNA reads TGTGCCAGCAGCCAAGATAGCAGGATCTATACACCGGGGAAGCTGTTTTTT. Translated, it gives CASSQDSRIYTPGKLFF.